This is a list of T cell receptor beta chains from one sample in a study of blood T cell repertoires in COVID-19. Sequenced by immunoSEQ multiplex PCR; TCRdb stores in-frame clones only, minus some. Among over 130,000 clones, approximately 88% were seen once, and the ten largest hold about 10%. Sequencing was done on a sample of peripheral blood. The source is a man aged 55 to 70 with active or convalescent COVID-19. The CDR3 runs from the conserved cysteine through the conserved F or W. Each record gives: V gene, D gene, J gene, clone size, CDR3 DNA, CDR3 protein. The D gene is left open where the match is weak. Not every row has a clone size; where given, it reads once, few, many or a size class.

>TRBV5-1|TRBD1|TRBJ1-2|-
TGCGCCAGCAGCCCCCGGACAGGAGACGGCTACACCTTC
CASSPRTGDGYTF
>TRBV6-1|TRBD2|TRBJ2-1|once
TGTGCCAGCAGTGAAGCGGGAGGCGGGAGGGGGGGCAATGAGCAGTTCTTC
CASSEAGGGRGGNEQFF
>TRBV18|TRBD1|TRBJ2-7|-
TGTGCCAGCTCACGGACCGCGGACAGGGAGCGCGAGCAGTACTTC
CASSRTADREREQYF
>TRBV7-9|TRBD1|TRBJ1-1|-
TGTGCCAGCAGCTTACAGGGGGGAAACGGTTTCTTT
CASSLQGGNGFF
>TRBV2|-|TRBJ2-3|few
TGTGCCAGCAGTGAAGGGCCAACGCAGTATTTT
CASSEGPTQYF
>TRBV19|-|TRBJ2-7|few
TGTGCCAGTAGTATAGCAACGCGATTCTACGAGCAGTACTTC
CASSIATRFYEQYF
>TRBV27|TRBD1|TRBJ2-7|-
TGTGCCAGCAGACGACAGGGTGCCTACGAGCAGTACTTC
CASRRQGAYEQYF
>TRBV18|-|TRBJ1-4|-
TGTGCCAGCTTAACAGATATATCAACTAATGAAAAACTGTTTTTT
CASLTDISTNEKLFF
>TRBV28|TRBD1|TRBJ1-4|-
TGTGCCAGCACGGGACAGAAAGAAAAACTGTTTTTT
CASTGQKEKLFF
>TRBV4-1|-|TRBJ2-5|-
TGCGCCAGCAGCCAAGCAGGGTTGGAAGAGACCCAGTACTTC
CASSQAGLEETQYF